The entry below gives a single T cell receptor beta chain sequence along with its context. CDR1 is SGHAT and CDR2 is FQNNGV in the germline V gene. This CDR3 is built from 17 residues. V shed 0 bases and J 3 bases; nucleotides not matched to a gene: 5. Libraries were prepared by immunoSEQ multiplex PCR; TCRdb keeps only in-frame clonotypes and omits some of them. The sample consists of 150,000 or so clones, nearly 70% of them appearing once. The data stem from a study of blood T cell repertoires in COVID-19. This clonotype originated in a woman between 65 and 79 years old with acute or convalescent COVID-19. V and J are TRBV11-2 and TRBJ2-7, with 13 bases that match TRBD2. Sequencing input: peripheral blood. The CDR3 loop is CASSLDSGTSGIYEQYF. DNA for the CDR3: TGTGCCAGCAGCTTAGATTCCGGGACTAGCGGGATCTACGAGCAGTACTTC.